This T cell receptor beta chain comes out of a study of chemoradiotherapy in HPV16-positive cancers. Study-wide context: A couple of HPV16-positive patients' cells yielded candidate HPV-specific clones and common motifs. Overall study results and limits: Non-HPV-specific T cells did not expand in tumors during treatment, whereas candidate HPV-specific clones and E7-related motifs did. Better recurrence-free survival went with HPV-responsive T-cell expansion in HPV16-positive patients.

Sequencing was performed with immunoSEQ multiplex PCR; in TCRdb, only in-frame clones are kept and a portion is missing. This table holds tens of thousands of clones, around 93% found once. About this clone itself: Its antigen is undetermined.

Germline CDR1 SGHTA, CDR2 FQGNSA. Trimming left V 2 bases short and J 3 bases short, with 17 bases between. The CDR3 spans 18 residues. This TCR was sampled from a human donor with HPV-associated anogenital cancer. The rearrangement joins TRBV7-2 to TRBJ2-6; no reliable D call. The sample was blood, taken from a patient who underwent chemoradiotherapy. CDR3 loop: CASSLYVIVANGANVLTF. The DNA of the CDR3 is TGTGCCAGCAGCTTATATGTGATTGTGGCTAATGGGGCCAACGTCCTGACTTTC.